These 11 T cell receptor beta chains were all obtained from the same sample, sequenced in a study of cytomegalovirus exposure and HLA in healthy donors. PCR amplification relied on 60 Vbeta primers (plus 13 Jbeta primers). The method was immunoSEQ multiplex PCR; TCRdb's version includes in-frame clones alone and lacks a portion of them. The table shows about 120,000 clones, with approximately 76% occurring only once. Sequenced input: PBMCs. The receptors originated from a man in his fifties in good health and CMV-seropositive.

The genes are TRBV2 and TRBJ1-5; D gene ambiguous. The CDR3 runs 14 residues. V was pared by 5 bases and J by 4 bases, with 12 bases between. Germline V gives CDR1 SNHLY, CDR2 FYNNEI. The CDR3 loop is CASSLSVANQPQHF. As DNA, the CDR3 is TGTGCCAGCAGTCTCTCGGTTGCAAATCAGCCCCAGCATTTT.

J is TRBJ2-1 and V is TRBV5-1; 13 positions agree with TRBD2. The CDR3 length is 15 residues. Germline lookup yields CDR1 SGHRS and CDR2 YFSETQ. V trimming: 0 bases; J trimming: 15 bases; junction bases outside the gene matches: 9. DNA for the CDR3: TGCGCCAGCAGCTTGGCCGGGACTAGCGGGGAGTGGACGTTCTTC. It is translated as CASSLAGTSGEWTFF.

This clone was seen a few times. The chain combines TRBV4-1 with TRBJ1-2; possible D gene TRBD1, 5 bases. The CDR3 has 14 amino acids. CDR1 and CDR2 (germline): MGHRA, YSYEKL. V shed 2 bases and J shed 0 bases, with 7 bases lying between them. Here the CDR3 reads CASSQLTANYGYTF. The CDR3 coding sequence is TGCGCCAGCAGCCAATTGACAGCTAACTATGGCTACACCTTC.

Only a few counts were recorded for this clone. The chain recombines TRBV5-1 with TRBJ2-7; TRBD2 matches at 7 bases. This CDR3 has 14 residues. V shed 9 bases and J 4 bases; nucleotides not matched to a gene: 13. Germline CDR1 is SGHRS and CDR2 is YFSETQ. In DNA, the CDR3 is TGCGCCACTTCTGGGGGAGGGGATCGGTACGAGCAGTACTTC. Translating gives CATSGGGDRYEQYF.

CDR3 protein: CASSAQGIAEQFF. DNA for the CDR3: TGTGCCAGCAGTGCACAGGGGATTGCTGAGCAGTTCTTC. This chain connects TRBV6-1 to TRBJ2-1, with 7 bases that match TRBD1. Germline V gives CDR1 MNHNS, CDR2 SASEGT. The CDR3 is 13 residues long. V was pared by 4 bases and J by 9 bases, with 6 bases of the junction left unmatched.

The V and J genes are TRBV5-6 and TRBJ1-1, with a possible D match to TRBD1 (6 bases). V shed 0 bases and J shed 0 bases, with 21 bases lying between them. The CDR3 covers 19 residues. Germline lookup yields CDR1 SGHDT and CDR2 YYEEEE. DNA for the CDR3: TGTGCCAGCAGCTTGGGGTACGCAGGGGTCGGGCCCTTGAACACTGAAGCTTTCTTT. It specifies CASSLGYAGVGPLNTEAFF.

The chain employs TRBV7-2 and TRBJ1-3; D may be TRBD1 (6 bases). Germline V gene lookup returns CDR1 SGHTA and CDR2 FQGNSA. Trimming left V 2 bases short and J 2 bases short, with 7 bases between. This CDR3 region has 14 residues. The CDR3 DNA sequence: TGTGCCAGCAGCTTACAGGGGCCTGGAAACACCATATATTTT. This translates into CASSLQGPGNTIYF.

J is TRBJ2-7 and V is TRBV9, with 11 bases matching TRBD1. Trimming cost V 4 bases and J 0 bases; bases outside gene matches: 6. CDR1 and CDR2 (germline): SGDLS, YYNGEE. This CDR3 has 16 residues. CDR3 DNA: TGTGCCAGCAGCCCTCGGACAGGGGGCCTCTCCTACGAGCAGTACTTC. Translating it yields CASSPRTGGLSYEQYF.

This rearrangement joins TRBV11-3 to TRBJ2-1; 12 bases match TRBD2. The CDR3 is made up of 16 amino acids. With V trimmed by 0 bases and J by 5 bases, 2 bases remained unmatched. Germline-derived CDR1 and CDR2 are SGHNT and YENEEA. CDR3 bases: TGTGCCAGCAGCTTAGAGGGACTAGCGGGTAACAATGAGCAGTTCTTC. It specifies CASSLEGLAGNNEQFF.

Points on this clone: The junction does not match germline at one end; this may be a read error. The chain combines TRBV5-1 with TRBJ2-2; 7 bases align to TRBD2. There are 14 residues in the CDR3. Germline V gives CDR1 SGHRS, CDR2 YFSETQ. The CDR3 spells CASTLSGTPGELFF. CDR3 in DNA: TGCGCCAGCACCTTGAGCGGGACTCCCGGGGAGCTGTTTTTT. Full variable domain (outside the CDR3, taken from reference TRBV5-1 and TRBJ2-2): KAGVTQTPRYLIKTRGQQVTLSCSPISGHRSVSWYQQTPGQGLQFLFEYFSETQRNKGNFPGRFSGRQFSNSRSEMNVSTLELGDSALYLCASTLSGTPGELFFGEGSRLTVL.

The chain carries TRBV5-1 and TRBJ2-3; perhaps TRBD2 as D (6 bases). The V gene's germline CDR1 is SGHRS and CDR2 YFSETQ. Trimming removed 4 bases at V and 4 bases at J, with 16 bases between. The CDR3 is made up of 15 amino acids. The CDR3 region has the DNA TGCGCCAGCAGCCGGAGGGAGAGTAGACCAGATACGCAGTATTTT. This codes for CASSRRESRPDTQYF.